The rows below give T cell receptor beta chains drawn from one sample of a study of T cells in tuberculosis. The assay was immunoSEQ multiplex PCR, and TCRdb's table has in-frame clones only and misses some. In the table there are approximately 59,000 clones, 88% of which are singletons. Sequenced material: CD1b-GMM tetramer-negative cells sorted from PBMCs. The source is an adult woman with latent tuberculosis. The CDR3 runs from the conserved cysteine through the conserved F or W. Each record gives: J gene, V gene, D gene, clone size, CDR3 protein, CDR3 DNA. A D gene is named only where the DNA matches it firmly. Rows give clone size only sometimes, using once, few, many, or a class for an expanded clone.

j_call: TRBJ1-3
v_call: TRBV25-1
d_call: .
clone_size: .
cdr3_aa: CASSEREGPSGNTIYF
cdr3_nt: TGTGCCAGCAGTGAAAGGGAGGGGCCCTCTGGAAACACCATATATTTT

j_call: TRBJ1-2
v_call: TRBV29-1
d_call: TRBD1
clone_size: .
cdr3_aa: CSVDWGQLSGYGYTF
cdr3_nt: TGCAGCGTTGATTGGGGACAGCTATCGGGCTATGGCTACACCTTC

j_call: TRBJ2-3
v_call: TRBV4-1
d_call: .
clone_size: .
cdr3_aa: CASSQDDITDTQYF
cdr3_nt: TGCGCCAGCAGCCAAGATGACATCACAGATACGCAGTATTTT

j_call: TRBJ1-1
v_call: TRBV18
d_call: .
clone_size: .
cdr3_aa: CASSPSDTREAFF
cdr3_nt: TGTGCCAGCTCACCCTCGGACACGCGTGAAGCTTTCTTT

j_call: TRBJ2-3
v_call: TRBV28
d_call: TRBD1
clone_size: once
cdr3_aa: CASRFDRGVSTDTQYF
cdr3_nt: TGTGCCAGCAGATTCGACAGGGGTGTTAGTACAGATACGCAGTATTTT

j_call: TRBJ2-7
v_call: TRBV6-5
d_call: TRBD1
clone_size: .
cdr3_aa: CASSYRPGQVPYEQYF
cdr3_nt: TGTGCCAGCAGTTACAGGCCGGGACAGGTACCCTACGAGCAGTACTTC

j_call: TRBJ1-3
v_call: TRBV10-3
d_call: .
clone_size: few
cdr3_aa: CAISGGEALGNTIYF
cdr3_nt: TGTGCCATCAGTGGAGGTGAGGCGCTGGGAAACACCATATATTTT

j_call: TRBJ2-1
v_call: TRBV11-3
d_call: TRBD2
clone_size: .
cdr3_aa: CASSPTSGSYNEQFF
cdr3_nt: TGTGCCAGCAGCCCGACTAGCGGGAGCTACAATGAGCAGTTCTTC

j_call: TRBJ2-6
v_call: TRBV7-9
d_call: .
clone_size: .
cdr3_aa: CASSWNRYHDKGRANVLTF
cdr3_nt: TGTGCCAGCAGCTGGAATAGATACCATGACAAAGGTCGGGCCAACGTCCTGACTTTC

j_call: TRBJ2-1
v_call: TRBV6-1
d_call: TRBD2
clone_size: .
cdr3_aa: CASSVTAGGGDEQFF
cdr3_nt: TGTGCCAGCAGTGTGACAGCGGGAGGAGGGGATGAGCAGTTCTTC

j_call: TRBJ2-5
v_call: TRBV7-2
d_call: .
clone_size: once
cdr3_aa: CASSLATAYKETQYF
cdr3_nt: TGTGCCAGCAGCTTAGCCACAGCATACAAGGAGACCCAGTACTTC